One sample yielded the 9 T cell receptor beta chains listed below, sequenced in a study of T cell responses to AZD1222 COVID-19 vaccine. The protocol was immunoSEQ multiplex PCR, while the TCRdb copy is restricted to in-frame clones and leaves out a portion. The table shows roughly 120,000 clones, with about 91% occurring only once. Specimen: peripheral blood, collected on day 0 of AZD1222 vaccination. These TCRs come from an adult in good health.

Turning to this clone: One end of the junction fails to match germline, which may point to a read error. This chain links TRBV24-1 with TRBJ2-1, with 7 positions matching TRBD1. Germline CDR1 is KGHDR and CDR2 is SFDVKD. The CDR3 has 14 amino acids. CDR3 amino acids: CATSRQGDLNGQFF. As DNA, the CDR3 is TGTGCCACCAGCCGACAGGGAGACCTTAATGGGCAGTTCTTC.

The chain is built from TRBV10-3 and TRBJ1-2, with unresolved D. Per the germline V gene, CDR1 is ENHRY and CDR2 is SYGVKD. V was clipped by 0 bases and J by 8 bases, with 10 bases between them. The CDR3 contains 13 residues. In nucleotides, the CDR3 is TGTGCCATCAGTGAGTCGGGAGGGCTGGGCTACACCTTC. Amino acid sequence: CAISESGGLGYTF.

The chain links TRBV12-5 to TRBJ1-1; 7 bases are a match to TRBD1. Looked up from germline, CDR1 is LGHNT and CDR2 is FRNRAP. This CDR3 is built from 13 residues. V trimming: 6 bases; J trimming: 3 bases; junction bases outside the gene matches: 4. CDR3 nucleotide sequence: TGTGCTAGTGGGTTAACAGGGGACACTGAAGCTTTCTTT. It encodes CASGLTGDTEAFF.

The CDR3: CASSPGLAEIHGTDTQYF. CDR3 bases: TGTGCCAGCAGCCCGGGACTAGCGGAAATACATGGCACAGATACGCAGTATTTT. The rearrangement uses TRBV5-6 and TRBJ2-3; TRBD2 agrees at 11 bases. Germline V lookup: CDR1 SGHDT, CDR2 YYEEEE. CDR3 size: 18 residues. V was pared by 4 bases and J by 1 base, with 11 bases of the junction left unmatched.

The chain combines TRBV7-3 with TRBJ1-2; possibly TRBD1 for D (5 bases). The V end lost 5 bases, the J end lost 2 bases, and 15 bases lay between the germline ends. Looked up from germline, CDR1 is SGHTA and CDR2 is FQGTGA. CDR3 length: 15 amino acids. The CDR3 is CASSPFPGLNYGYTF. The DNA of the CDR3 is TGTGCCAGCAGCCCCTTCCCAGGGCTGAACTATGGCTACACCTTC.

The J gene is TRBJ1-2, the V gene TRBV5-6, with D perhaps TRBD1 (5 bases). CDR3 length: 13 amino acids. V was clipped by 3 bases and J by 8 bases, with 14 bases between them. The germline V gene encodes CDR1 SGHDT and CDR2 YYEEEE. As DNA, the CDR3 is TGTGCCAGCAGCTATCAGGGTGTGCGGGGCTACACCTTC. This encodes CASSYQGVRGYTF. The complete variable domain, with remaining parts taken from reference TRBV5-6 and TRBJ1-2, reads DAGVTQSPTHLIKTRGQQVTLRCSPKSGHDTVSWYQQALGQGPQFIFQYYEEEERQRGNFPDRFSGHQFPNYSSELNVNALLLGDSALYLCASSYQGVRGYTFGSGTRLTVV.

The chain is built from TRBV27 and TRBJ1-5; D is uncertain. From germline, CDR1 is MNHEY and CDR2 SMNVEV (reference sequence). The CDR3 has 12 amino acids. Trimming stripped 8 bases from V and 4 bases from J, with 9 bases between. In nucleotides, the CDR3 is TGTGCCAGCGGGCCCCTTAATCAGCCCCAGCATTTT. It is translated as CASGPLNQPQHF.

The chain links TRBV7-9 to TRBJ1-4, with D possibly being TRBD1 (5 bases). The CDR3 is 14 amino acids. V was trimmed by 6 bases and J by 8 bases, leaving 16 bases between them. The germline V gene has CDR1 SEHNR and CDR2 FQNEAQ (reference sequence). The CDR3 region is CASSTPGPLEKLFF. The CDR3 DNA is TGTGCCAGCAGTACACCGGGACCACTCGAAAAACTGTTTTTT. The whole variable domain, remainder taken from reference TRBV7-9 and TRBJ1-4, is DTGVSQNPRHKITKRGQNVTFRCDPISEHNRLYWYRQTLGQGPEFLTYFQNEAQLEKSRLLSDRFSAERPKGSFSTLEIQRTEQGDSAMYLCASSTPGPLEKLFFGSGTQLSVL.

The chain uses TRBV6-1 and TRBJ1-1; D remains ambiguous. This CDR3 spans 13 amino acids. The germline V and J ends were trimmed by 3 bases and 4 bases, with 9 bases remaining between them. Germline CDR1 and CDR2: MNHNS and SASEGT. CDR3: CASSDGRITEAFF. The DNA of the CDR3 is TGTGCCAGCAGTGACGGACGGATCACTGAAGCTTTCTTT.